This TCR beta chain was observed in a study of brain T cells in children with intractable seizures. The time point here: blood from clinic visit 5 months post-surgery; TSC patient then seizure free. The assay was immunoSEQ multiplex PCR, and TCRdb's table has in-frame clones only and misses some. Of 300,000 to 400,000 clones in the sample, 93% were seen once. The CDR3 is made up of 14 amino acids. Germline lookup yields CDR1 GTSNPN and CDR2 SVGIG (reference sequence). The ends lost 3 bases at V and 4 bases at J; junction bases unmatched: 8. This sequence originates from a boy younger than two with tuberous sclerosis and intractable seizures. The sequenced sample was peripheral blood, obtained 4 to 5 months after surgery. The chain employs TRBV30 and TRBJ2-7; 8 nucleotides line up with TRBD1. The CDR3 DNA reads TGTGCCTGGAGGGGGACAGGTTATTTATACGAGCAGTACTTC. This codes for CAWRGTGYLYEQYF.